The 3 T cell receptor beta chains below come from one sample, sequenced in a study of Ad26.COV2.S vaccination and SARS-CoV-2 variants. As to treatment: around 19 received Ad26.COV2.S at low or high dose, single or two shots; roughly 5 received placebo; per-sample allocation not given. Day 63 after the first injection of vaccine or placebo was the sampling time. The method was immunoSEQ multiplex PCR; TCRdb's version includes in-frame clones alone and lacks a portion of them. The repertoire includes about 400,000 clones, 83% of them detected once, and around 7.4% sits in the top ten. The sequencing here drew on peripheral blood, taken in a trial of Ad26.COV2.S vaccine versus placebo. The source is a person between 18 and 65 years old who received the Ad26.COV2.S COVID-19 vaccine or a placebo.

This clone is a singleton in its sample. The chain uses TRBV4-3 and TRBJ2-2, with D possibly being TRBD1 (6 bases). This CDR3 has 15 amino acids. Deletions cut 0 bases from V and 5 bases from J, with 10 bases between. The germline gives CDR1 LGHNA, CDR2 YSLEER. In DNA, the CDR3 is TGCGCCAGCAGCCAAGATTTCACAGGGACCGGGGAGCTGTTTTTT. It is translated as CASSQDFTGTGELFF.

The chain couples TRBV5-1 to TRBJ1-2; no definite D call. The CDR3 spans 14 residues. V was trimmed by 0 bases and J by 7 bases, leaving 13 bases between them. Per the germline V gene, CDR1 is SGHRS and CDR2 is YFSETQ. As DNA, the CDR3 is TGCGCCAGCAGCTTGGCCGGGCAGGAAGCTGGCTACACCTTC. Translation gives CASSLAGQEAGYTF.

The genes are TRBV12-3 or TRBV12-4 and TRBJ2-3; TRBD2 might be the D (6 bases). The CDR3 runs 12 residues. V shed 7 bases and J shed 11 bases, with 16 bases lying between them. The CDR3 nucleotides read TGTGCCAGCACCTCGGGCCCCGGGGGGCAGTATTTT. It yields the protein CASTSGPGGQYF.